The 15 T cell receptor beta chains reported below all come from one sample, sequenced in a study of T cells expressing NK-cell markers. Each CDR3 protein gets one entry in TCRdb, which reprocessed the 5' RACE reads and gives no DNA. The sample data list 300,000 to 450,000 distinct CDR3 sequences. Source material: blood T cells: a sorted CD56 or NKG2C T cell subset, CD4+ or CD8+ T cells, or bulk PBMC T cells (not recorded which). Source of these receptors: a man aged 18-75 years in good health.

The V gene is TRBV3-1, the J gene TRBJ1-2. CDR1 is LGHDT, CDR2 YNNKEL, per germline (reference sequence). The CDR3 has 17 amino acids. CDR3 sequence: CASSYISRGGSNYGYTF. The entire variable domain, with the rest obtained from reference TRBV3-1 and TRBJ1-2, is as follows: DTAVSQTPKYLVTQMGNDKSIKCEQNLGHDTMYWYKQDSKKFLKIMFSYNNKELIINETVPNRFSPKSPDKAHLNLHINSLELGDSAVYFCASSYISRGGSNYGYTFGSGTRLTVV.

The V and J genes are TRBV20-1 and TRBJ2-4; TCRdb outputs TRBD2, but without DNA this stays unchecked. The germline V gene has CDR1 DFQATT and CDR2 SNEGSKA (reference sequence). This CDR3 comprises 13 residues. CDR3 in amino acids: CSLGVLAKNIQYF.

This chain links TRBV6-5 with TRBJ1-5. The CDR3 has 13 residues. From germline, CDR1 is MNHEY and CDR2 SVGAGI. This CDR3 reads CASSYMIGQPQHF.

V gene TRBV24-1 combines with J gene TRBJ2-1; TCRdb names TRBD1, which stays unverified in the absence of DNA. Per germline, CDR1 KGHDR and CDR2 SFDVKD. The CDR3 extends over 15 amino acids. The CDR3 region is CATSEGGQLRNEQFF.

The chain employs TRBV5-1 and TRBJ2-5; the TCRdb D gene call, TRBD1, has no DNA to confirm it. This CDR3 is built from 15 residues. CDR1 is SGHRS, CDR2 YFSETQ, per germline. CDR3 loop: CASSSGGGHRETQYF.

This chain connects TRBV15 to TRBJ1-5; TCRdb calls TRBD1, which cannot be checked without DNA. The germline V gene has CDR1 LNHNV and CDR2 YYDKDF (reference sequence). The CDR3 loop spans 16 amino acids. Here the CDR3 reads CATSRRGRQPQGPQHF.

This chain links TRBV18 with TRBJ1-1; lacking DNA, the TRBD1 call made by TCRdb goes unchecked. CDR3 length equals 16 residues. Germline V gene sequence: CDR1 KGHSH, CDR2 LQKENI. The CDR3 reads CASSERTVGLNTEAFF.

The chain recombines TRBV7-2 with TRBJ2-3; TCRdb picks TRBD2, but there is no DNA to check that call. Looked up from germline, CDR1 is SGHTA and CDR2 is FQGNSA. This CDR3 region has 16 residues. The CDR3 sequence: CASVSTSLGVADTQYF.

This CDR3 is CASSQGSVLYNEQFF. The V gene is TRBV18, the J gene TRBJ2-1; TCRdb gives TRBD1 as the D gene, but with no DNA this cannot be confirmed. The CDR3 is 15 residues long. The V gene's germline CDR1 is KGHSH and CDR2 LQKENI.

The V gene is TRBV7-2, the J gene TRBJ2-6; no DNA is available, so the TRBD1 call from TCRdb remains unchecked. Germline V gene sequence: CDR1 SGHTA, CDR2 FQGNSA. The CDR3 length is 18 residues. The CDR3 spells CASSLRRRGVSGANVLTF.

This chain uses TRBV27 with TRBJ2-1; TCRdb's D gene call, TRBD2, goes unchecked for lack of DNA. Germline V gene data show CDR1 as MNHEY and CDR2 as SMNVEV (reference sequence). The CDR3 is made up of 15 amino acids. The chain's CDR3 is CASSSLAGGPGEQFF.

The chain carries TRBV2 and TRBJ2-7; the TCRdb call, TRBD2, lacks DNA for checking. From germline, CDR1 is SNHLY and CDR2 FYNNEI. The CDR3 totals 14 residues. The chain's CDR3 is CASSEWGDYTEQYF.

The chain links TRBV5-1 to TRBJ2-3. This CDR3 has 12 amino acids. Germline V CDR1 and CDR2: SGHRS, YFSETQ. The CDR3: CASSPTSDTQYF.

The rearrangement links TRBV15 to TRBJ2-1; TCRdb designates TRBD1, a call that cannot be tested without DNA. This CDR3 has 13 residues. CDR1 and CDR2 from the germline V gene are LNHNV and YYDKDF (reference sequence). The chain's CDR3 is CATSSGGLNGQFF.

The genes are TRBV15 and TRBJ2-7. This CDR3 has 16 amino acids. Per germline, CDR1 LNHNV and CDR2 YYDKDF (reference sequence). The CDR3 sequence: CATSRDPKGSSYEQYF.